These 18 T cell receptor beta chains originate from one sample sequenced in a study of cytomegalovirus exposure and HLA in healthy donors (dated by TCRdb to 2016 to 2017). Libraries were built with the immunoSEQ multiplex PCR assay. The multiplex PCR relied on a mix of 60 forward primers for TCR Vbeta segments and 13 reverse primers for TCR Jbeta segments. TCRdb mirrors the immuneACCESS table, restricted to in-frame sequences. Some clones are absent from its copies; in checked studies, under half trace to an unresolved V gene, and the reason for the others is unknown. The sample includes 50,000 to 65,000 clones, with 72% observed a single time. The top ten clones comprise 22% of the sample. The sample taken for sequencing was PBMCs. These receptors came from a woman in her forties or fifties in good health and CMV-seropositive.

The V and J genes are TRBV9 and TRBJ1-2; D unclear. The CDR3 spans 17 residues. V shed 3 bases and J shed 2 bases, with 20 bases lying between them. Per the germline V gene, CDR1 is SGDLS and CDR2 is YYNGEE. CDR3: CASSASGRARPNYGYTF. The CDR3 nucleotides read TGTGCCAGCAGCGCCTCGGGGAGGGCCAGACCCAACTATGGCTACACCTTC. The complete variable domain, with remaining parts taken from reference TRBV9 and TRBJ1-2, reads DSGVTQTPKHLITATGQRVTLRCSPRSGDLSVYWYQQSLDQGLQFLIQYYNGEERAKGNILERFSAQQFPDLHSELNLSSLELGDSALYFCASSASGRARPNYGYTFGSGTRLTVV.

V usage is TRBV5-5 and J usage is TRBJ1-1, with 9 positions matching TRBD1. The CDR3 extends over 14 amino acids. Germline-derived CDR1 and CDR2 are SGHKS and YYEKEE (reference sequence). V was pared by 0 bases and J by 6 bases, with 3 bases of the junction left unmatched. The chain's CDR3 is CASSLGGTGPEAFF. CDR3 bases: TGTGCCAGCAGCTTGGGAGGGACAGGGCCTGAAGCTTTCTTT.

The chain uses TRBV9 and TRBJ2-7, with TRBD2 matching 14 bases. Germline CDR1 and CDR2: SGDLS and YYNGEE. The length of the CDR3 is 16 residues. V shed 1 base, J shed 5 bases, and the junction held 5 bases outside the gene matches. The CDR3 loop reads CASSVTGLAGENEQYF. The CDR3 DNA sequence: TGTGCCAGCAGCGTAACGGGACTAGCGGGGGAAAACGAGCAGTACTTC.

This clone was picked up one time. This chain joins TRBV9 and TRBJ2-5; no reliable D call. Germline CDR1 SGDLS, CDR2 YYNGEE. Trimming left V 3 bases short and J 5 bases short, with 11 bases between. The CDR3 has 13 residues. The chain's CDR3 is CASSAGNSETQYF. CDR3 nucleotide sequence: TGTGCCAGCAGCGCGGGTAATTCGGAGACCCAGTACTTC.

This chain connects TRBV7-9 to TRBJ2-4; 7 nucleotides align to TRBD1. Germline loops: CDR1 SEHNR, CDR2 FQNEAQ (reference sequence). This CDR3 spans 14 amino acids. With V trimmed by 3 bases and J by 6 bases, 5 bases remained unmatched. The DNA for the CDR3 is TGTGCCAGCAGCTTTCAGGGGGTAGGAAACATTCAGTACTTC. Protein sequence: CASSFQGVGNIQYF. The full variable domain, its missing parts supplied by reference TRBV7-9 and TRBJ2-4, is DTGVSQNPRHKITKRGQNVTFRCDPISEHNRLYWYRQTLGQGPEFLTYFQNEAQLEKSRLLSDRFSAERPKGSFSTLEIQRTEQGDSAMYLCASSFQGVGNIQYFGAGTRLSVL.

This sequence joins TRBV4-3 and TRBJ2-1; the D is unclear. CDR3 size: 14 residues. Germline V CDR1 and CDR2: LGHNA, YSLEER. V lost 0 bases to trimming and J lost 13 bases, with 16 bases between them. CDR3 sequence reads: CASSQDHLGSKQFF. The CDR3 DNA reads TGCGCCAGCAGCCAAGATCACCTCGGTTCCAAACAGTTCTTC.

The V gene is TRBV5-6, the J gene TRBJ1-2; TRBD1 agrees at 7 bases. From germline, CDR1 is SGHDT and CDR2 YYEEEE. Losses at the gene ends were 0 bases for V and 7 bases for J; bases not matched to a gene: 3. This CDR3 is 13 amino acids long. The CDR3 is CASSLGQGGGYTF. CDR3 DNA sequence: TGTGCCAGCAGCTTGGGACAGGGCGGTGGCTACACCTTC.

This chain joins TRBV13 and TRBJ1-2; a weak D match, TRBD1 (5 bases). This CDR3 has 12 residues. V dropped 6 bases and J dropped 3 bases, with 8 bases sitting between them. Looked up from germline, CDR1 is PRHDT and CDR2 is FYEKMQ (reference sequence). The CDR3: CASRDTYYGYTF. CDR3 bases: TGTGCCAGCAGGGACACGTACTATGGCTACACCTTC.

V gene TRBV27 combines with J gene TRBJ2-3; 7 bases agree with TRBD2. The length of the CDR3 is 13 residues. Germline assignment: CDR1 MNHEY and CDR2 SMNVEV (reference sequence). Trimming removed 5 bases from V and 8 bases from J; junction bases left unmatched: 7. The CDR3 reads CASSPPRGGTQYF. The CDR3 DNA reads TGTGCCAGCAGTCCTCCCCGCGGGGGTACGCAGTATTTT.

The chain uses TRBV30 and TRBJ1-1; the D gene is possibly TRBD1 (5 bases). The germline V gene has CDR1 GTSNPN and CDR2 SVGIG (reference sequence). There are 15 residues in the CDR3. Trimming removed 4 bases from V and 0 bases from J, with 15 bases in between. The chain's CDR3 is CAWKRGGTMNTEAFF. In DNA, the CDR3 is TGTGCCTGGAAGCGGGGAGGGACCATGAACACTGAAGCTTTCTTT.

This sequence joins TRBV10-3 and TRBJ2-3; 8 nucleotides line up with TRBD2. V lost 6 bases and J lost 1; bases outside the gene matches: 3. The CDR3 is 14 amino acids. Germline V gene data show CDR1 as ENHRY and CDR2 as SYGVKD. The CDR3 reads CAIRVGGGTDTQYF. DNA for the CDR3: TGTGCCATCAGGGTCGGGGGGGGCACAGATACGCAGTATTTT.

In regard to this clone: Its ends do not fully match the called genes, so a read error is possible. This rearrangement joins TRBV6-5 to TRBJ1-2, with 7 bases fitting TRBD1. There are 15 residues in the CDR3. CDR1 MNHEY and CDR2 SVGAGI come from the germline V gene. Written as DNA, the CDR3 is TGTGCCGGCAGTCCAAGAGGGACAGAATTATATGGCTACACCTTC. This codes for CAGSPRGTELYGYTF.

This clone was counted a few times. The chain recombines TRBV5-8 with TRBJ2-1; TRBD2 is a possible D gene (5 bases). Germline-derived CDR1 and CDR2 are SGHTS and YDEGEE. V was clipped by 0 bases and J by 7 bases, with 5 bases between them. The CDR3 runs 12 residues. The CDR3 loop is CASSLGGNEQFF. CDR3 sequence (DNA): TGTGCCAGCAGCTTGGGCGGGAATGAGCAGTTCTTC.

The rearrangement joins TRBV7-6 to TRBJ2-2; D is ambiguous. The CDR3 spans 12 residues. Trimming took off 5 bases at V and 5 bases at J, with 6 bases between the two ends. Germline CDR1 reads SGHVS; CDR2 reads FNYEAQ. CDR3 protein: CASSLRTGELFF. The CDR3, as DNA: TGTGCCAGCAGCCTCCGGACCGGGGAGCTGTTTTTT.

This chain connects TRBV9 to TRBJ2-1, with TRBD2 matching 13 bases. Trimming at V came to 4 bases and at J to 6 bases, leaving 4 bases not matched to a gene. The CDR3 has 15 amino acids. Germline V gives CDR1 SGDLS, CDR2 YYNGEE. CDR3 DNA sequence: TGTGCCAGCAGCCCATGGACTAGCGGGAGCAATGAGCAGTTCTTC. It codes for CASSPWTSGSNEQFF. Full variable domain (remainder filled in from reference TRBV9 and TRBJ2-1): DSGVTQTPKHLITATGQRVTLRCSPRSGDLSVYWYQQSLDQGLQFLIQYYNGEERAKGNILERFSAQQFPDLHSELNLSSLELGDSALYFCASSPWTSGSNEQFFGPGTRLTVL.

The CDR3 region has the DNA TGTGCCAGCAGTTACCGGGTAGATACGCAGTATTTT. Its translation is CASSYRVDTQYF. The chain is built from TRBV6-6 and TRBJ2-3; D is uncertain. Per the germline V gene, CDR1 is MNHNY and CDR2 is SVGAGI (reference sequence). This CDR3 comprises 12 residues. Trimming pared 2 bases from V and 5 bases from J, leaving 5 bases between.

This chain joins TRBV7-3 and TRBJ2-2; a weak D match, TRBD1 (5 bases). CDR3 length: 15 residues. CDR1 and CDR2 from the germline V gene are SGHTA and FQGTGA. Trimming shortened V by 6 bases and J by 0 bases, and 11 bases separated the two germline ends. The CDR3 loop reads CASSPDSSNTGELFF. The DNA of the CDR3 is TGTGCCAGCAGTCCTGACAGTTCGAACACCGGGGAGCTGTTTTTT.

This clone was seen just once. Relative to the germline gene, one junction end is altered; a read error may explain this. The chain couples TRBV6-5 to TRBJ1-6; tentatively, D is TRBD1 (6 bases). Germline CDR1 and CDR2: MNHEY and SVGAGI. The CDR3 has 16 residues. CDR3 nucleotides: TGTGCCAGCAGTTATGGGGGGGAGGGGGGCAATTCACCCCTCCGCTTT. This sequence encodes CASSYGGEGGNSPLRF.